This TCR beta chain was obtained from a study of T cell responses to AZD1222 COVID-19 vaccine. Points from the study as a whole: White British people made up most donors, females outnumbered males, and clonal diversity was possibly underestimated.

Sequenced by immunoSEQ multiplex PCR; TCRdb stores in-frame clones only, minus some. The sample lists 150,000 or so clones, about 92% occurring once. Regarding this clone: Antigen: not known.

The sequences come from peripheral blood, collected on day 0 of AZD1222 vaccination. This clonotype was obtained from an adult in good health.

This chain's CDR3 is CASGVRGDGYTF. DNA of the CDR3: TGTGCTAGTGGAGTAAGGGGGGATGGCTACACCTTC. V usage is TRBV12-5 and J usage is TRBJ1-2, with D tentatively TRBD1 (6 bases). Germline CDR1 and CDR2: LGHNT and FRNRAP. With 6 bases removed from V and 6 bases from J, the gap between germline ends came to 11 bases. This CDR3 has 12 amino acids.